Sequencing of this T cell receptor beta chain was carried out in a study of Graves' ophthalmopathy and Graves' hyperthyroidism. Study context: Peripheral blood sampling preceded any treatment and occurred at initial diagnosis. Study-wide points: Sensitivity reached 60% to 71% and specificity around 72% when the model predicted ophthalmopathy progression.

This clonotype was found once. Its cognate antigen is unknown. Sampling approximately 11 ml of fresh peripheral blood provided the PBMCs. Researchers took RNA transcripts and amplified TCR beta CDR3 regions from them. RT-PCR was first run with HTBI primers, then multiplex PCR in a second round. TCRdb re-analysed the multiplex PCR reads in MiXCR, keeping a single row per CDR3 protein. The profile shows 600,000 to 950,000 distinct CDR3 sequences, 40% of them singletons. The germline V gene encodes CDR1 KGHDR and CDR2 SFDVKD. V trimming: 5 bases; J trimming: 6 bases; junction bases outside the gene matches: 20. The CDR3 spans 18 residues.

The V call is TRBV24-1, the J call TRBJ2-7; 8 bases line up with TRBD1. This TCR came from an adult man with Graves' ophthalmopathy. Material for sequencing was peripheral blood. CDR3 amino acids: CATSGSRGRSSIFAEQYF. In DNA form, the CDR3 reads TGTGCCACCAGTGGTTCCAGGGGGCGATCGTCCATTTTTGCCGAGCAGTACTTC.